This T cell receptor (beta chain) was identified in a study of T-cell memory formation after mild COVID-19. Background on the study: TCR clusters were mostly confined to one donor each. Study observations and caveats: Pre-infection memory harbored some responding clones, suggesting cross-reactive memory joined. Among clones contracting day 15 to 85, CD4/CD8 was balanced, whereas later expanders leaned CD4+.

This clonotype has a handful of counts. Its antigen remains unknown. TCRdb re-analysed the 5' RACE reads in MiXCR, keeping a single row per CDR3 protein. The sample has around 150,000 distinct CDR3 sequences; more than 14% are singletons. The V gene's germline CDR1 is LNHDA and CDR2 SQIVND (reference sequence). V shed 6 bases and J shed 0 bases, with 13 bases lying between them. This CDR3 has 15 residues. The TCR comes from an adult woman who had mild COVID-19 (a few samples of this study predate the infection). Cell type and time point are not known. The material sequenced was PBMCs or a T cell subset sorted from them (not recorded which). The genes are TRBV19 and TRBJ2-3; D is uncertain. In DNA, the CDR3 is TGTGCCAGTAGCACTCTACCATCAAGCACAGATACGCAGTATTTT. Translated: CASSTLPSSTDTQYF.